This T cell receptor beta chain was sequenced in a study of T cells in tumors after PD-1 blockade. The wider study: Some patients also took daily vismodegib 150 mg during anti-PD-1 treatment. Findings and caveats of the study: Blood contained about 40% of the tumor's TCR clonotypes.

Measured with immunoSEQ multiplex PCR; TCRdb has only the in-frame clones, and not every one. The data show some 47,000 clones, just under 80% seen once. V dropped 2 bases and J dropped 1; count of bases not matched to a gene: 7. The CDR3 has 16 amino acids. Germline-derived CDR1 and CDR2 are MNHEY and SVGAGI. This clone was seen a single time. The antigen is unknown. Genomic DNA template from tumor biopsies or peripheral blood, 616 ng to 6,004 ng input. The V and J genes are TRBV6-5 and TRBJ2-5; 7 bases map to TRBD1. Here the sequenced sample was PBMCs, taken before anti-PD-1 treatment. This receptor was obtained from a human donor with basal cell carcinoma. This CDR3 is CASSYRTGWGQETQYF. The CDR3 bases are TGTGCCAGCAGTTACAGGACAGGATGGGGCCAAGAGACCCAGTACTTC.